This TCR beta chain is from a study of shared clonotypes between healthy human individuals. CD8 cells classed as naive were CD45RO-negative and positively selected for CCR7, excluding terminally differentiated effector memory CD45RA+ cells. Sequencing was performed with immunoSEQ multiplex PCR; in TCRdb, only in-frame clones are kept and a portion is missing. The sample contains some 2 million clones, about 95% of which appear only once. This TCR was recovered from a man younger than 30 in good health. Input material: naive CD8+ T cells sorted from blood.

The CDR3 coding sequence is TGTGCCAGCAGAGACAGGGGCCGTGAAAAACTGTTTTTT. Its translation is CASRDRGREKLFF. The chain recombines TRBV28 with TRBJ1-4; 8 bases align to TRBD1. Trimming at V came to 6 bases and at J to 7 bases, leaving 4 bases not matched to a gene. The CDR3 extends over 13 amino acids. Germline CDR1 MDHEN, CDR2 SYDVKM.